This T cell receptor (beta chain) came from a study of shared clonotypes between healthy human individuals. The overall study: Three men and two women, aged 18 to 49, were donors.

With 3 bases removed from V and 4 bases from J, the gap between germline ends came to 4 bases. This CDR3 contains 12 residues. CDR1 is KGHSH and CDR2 is LQKENI in the germline V gene. The protocol was immunoSEQ multiplex PCR, while the TCRdb copy is restricted to in-frame clones and leaves out a portion. This table has more than 450,000 clones, 70% to 80% appearing once. Sequenced material: PBMCs. This receptor was identified in a middle-aged woman in good health. Some clones in this sample may be carry-over from other donors' samples. The chain combines TRBV18 with TRBJ2-1; D remains unclear. DNA of the CDR3: TGTGCCAGCTCACCCTATTACAATGAGCAGTTCTTC. Translation: CASSPYYNEQFF.